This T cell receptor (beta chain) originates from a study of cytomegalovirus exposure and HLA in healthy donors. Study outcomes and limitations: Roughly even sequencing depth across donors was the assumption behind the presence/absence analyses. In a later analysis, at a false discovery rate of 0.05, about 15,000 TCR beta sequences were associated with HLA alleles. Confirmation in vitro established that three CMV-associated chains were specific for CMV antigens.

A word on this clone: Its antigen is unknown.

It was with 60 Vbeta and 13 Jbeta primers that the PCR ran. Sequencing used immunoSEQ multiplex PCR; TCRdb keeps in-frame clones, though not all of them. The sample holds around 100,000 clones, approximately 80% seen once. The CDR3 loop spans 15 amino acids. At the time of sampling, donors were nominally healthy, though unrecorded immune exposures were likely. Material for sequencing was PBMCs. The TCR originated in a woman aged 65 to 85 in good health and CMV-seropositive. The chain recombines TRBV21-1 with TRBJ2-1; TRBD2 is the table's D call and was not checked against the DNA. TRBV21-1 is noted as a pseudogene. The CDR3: CASGEAGALYNEQFF. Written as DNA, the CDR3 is TGTGCCAGCGGCGAAGCGGGAGCCCTCTACAATGAGCAGTTCTTC.